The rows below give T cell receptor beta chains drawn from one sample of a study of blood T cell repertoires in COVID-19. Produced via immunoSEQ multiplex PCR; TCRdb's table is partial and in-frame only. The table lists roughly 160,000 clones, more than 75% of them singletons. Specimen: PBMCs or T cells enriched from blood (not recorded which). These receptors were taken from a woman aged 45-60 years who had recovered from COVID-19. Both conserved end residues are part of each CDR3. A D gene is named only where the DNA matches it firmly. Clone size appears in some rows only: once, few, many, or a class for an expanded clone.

cdr3_aa: CASSLLRQGTGNTIYF
cdr3_nt: TGTGCCAGCAGCTTACTACGACAGGGAACAGGAAACACCATATATTTT
v_call: TRBV7-8
d_call: TRBD1
j_call: TRBJ1-3
clone_size: .

cdr3_aa: CASSLVPSSGNTIYF
cdr3_nt: TGTGCCAGCAGCTTAGTGCCCAGTTCTGGAAACACCATATATTTT
v_call: TRBV11-2
d_call: .
j_call: TRBJ1-3
clone_size: .

cdr3_aa: CASRRTSGPYEQYF
cdr3_nt: TGTGCCAGCAGACGGACTAGCGGGCCCTACGAGCAGTACTTC
v_call: TRBV7-2
d_call: TRBD2
j_call: TRBJ2-7
clone_size: .

cdr3_aa: CASSLSPGLAGGAGEQFF
cdr3_nt: TGTGCCAGCAGCTTATCTCCGGGACTAGCGGGAGGTGCCGGCGAGCAGTTCTTC
v_call: TRBV7-2
d_call: TRBD2
j_call: TRBJ2-1
clone_size: .

cdr3_aa: CASSSDRGRQETQYF
cdr3_nt: TGTGCCAGCAGCTCGGACAGGGGAAGACAAGAGACCCAGTACTTC
v_call: TRBV28
d_call: TRBD1
j_call: TRBJ2-5
clone_size: .

cdr3_aa: CASSLRRPGQDEQFF
cdr3_nt: TGTGCCAGCAGCTTAAGGCGCCCCGGACAGGATGAGCAGTTCTTC
v_call: TRBV7-6
d_call: TRBD1
j_call: TRBJ2-1
clone_size: .

cdr3_aa: CATSDPGTSGQETQYF
cdr3_nt: TGTGCCACCAGTGATCCCGGGACTAGCGGACAAGAGACCCAGTACTTC
v_call: TRBV24-1
d_call: TRBD2
j_call: TRBJ2-5
clone_size: .

cdr3_aa: CASSPLDSHTTDTQYF
cdr3_nt: TGTGCCAGCAGCCCACTCGACAGTCACACCACAGATACGCAGTATTTT
v_call: TRBV6-2/TRBV6-3
d_call: .
j_call: TRBJ2-3
clone_size: .

cdr3_aa: CASSTGADEKLFF
cdr3_nt: TGTGCCAGCAGTACAGGGGCTGATGAAAAACTGTTTTTT
v_call: TRBV2
d_call: TRBD1
j_call: TRBJ1-4
clone_size: once

cdr3_aa: CATHRTGVNTIYF
cdr3_nt: TGTGCCACCCACCGGACAGGGGTGAACACCATATATTTT
v_call: TRBV24-1
d_call: TRBD1
j_call: TRBJ1-3
clone_size: .

cdr3_aa: CASSPRAAGGGETQYF
cdr3_nt: TGTGCCAGCAGTCCCCGGGCGGCAGGGGGAGGTGAGACCCAGTACTTC
v_call: TRBV27
d_call: .
j_call: TRBJ2-5
clone_size: .

cdr3_aa: CASRDSLVAGELFF
cdr3_nt: TGTGCCAGCAGGGACAGCCTCGTCGCCGGGGAGCTGTTTTTT
v_call: TRBV27
d_call: .
j_call: TRBJ2-2
clone_size: .

cdr3_aa: CASTLVPTGTDTQYF
cdr3_nt: TGTGCCAGCACCTTAGTCCCGACAGGGACAGATACGCAGTATTTT
v_call: TRBV28
d_call: TRBD1
j_call: TRBJ2-3
clone_size: .

cdr3_aa: CASSSPGLAGELGYEQYF
cdr3_nt: TGTGCCAGCAGCTCACCGGGACTAGCGGGAGAGTTGGGCTACGAGCAGTACTTC
v_call: TRBV5-4
d_call: TRBD2
j_call: TRBJ2-7
clone_size: once

cdr3_aa: CASSLQIQGRNQPQHF
cdr3_nt: TGTGCCAGCAGTTTACAAATACAGGGGAGGAATCAGCCCCAGCATTTT
v_call: TRBV28
d_call: TRBD1
j_call: TRBJ1-5
clone_size: once

cdr3_aa: CASSQGVLNYGYTF
cdr3_nt: TGTGCCAGCAGCCAAGGGGTCCTTAACTATGGCTACACCTTC
v_call: TRBV5-4
d_call: .
j_call: TRBJ1-2
clone_size: .

cdr3_aa: CASSLVAGGPRTYEQYF
cdr3_nt: TGTGCCAGCAGTTTAGTAGCGGGAGGGCCCCGTACCTACGAGCAGTACTTC
v_call: TRBV27
d_call: TRBD2
j_call: TRBJ2-7
clone_size: once

cdr3_aa: CSVKGDISEKLFF
cdr3_nt: TGCAGCGTTAAGGGGGACATCTCTGAAAAACTGTTTTTT
v_call: TRBV29-1
d_call: .
j_call: TRBJ1-4
clone_size: .

cdr3_aa: CATSGRAGGTGELFF
cdr3_nt: TGTGCCACTTCCGGTCGGGCAGGGGGAACCGGGGAGCTGTTTTTT
v_call: TRBV2
d_call: TRBD1
j_call: TRBJ2-2
clone_size: .

cdr3_aa: CASSPDTNTGELFF
cdr3_nt: TGTGCCAGCAGCCCGGACACTAACACCGGGGAGCTGTTTTTT
v_call: TRBV6-5
d_call: .
j_call: TRBJ2-2
clone_size: .

cdr3_aa: CASGLDGGASHNEQFF
cdr3_nt: TGTGCTAGTGGTTTGGACGGGGGGGCGAGTCACAATGAGCAGTTCTTC
v_call: TRBV12-5
d_call: TRBD2
j_call: TRBJ2-1
clone_size: .

cdr3_aa: CASSLVGQVYEQFF
cdr3_nt: TGTGCCAGCAGCTTAGTTGGACAGGTTTACGAGCAGTTCTTC
v_call: TRBV7-2
d_call: TRBD1
j_call: TRBJ2-1
clone_size: .

cdr3_aa: CASSLLLGYYGYTF
cdr3_nt: TGTGCCAGCAGCTTGTTGCTGGGCTACTATGGCTACACCTTC
v_call: TRBV5-6
d_call: .
j_call: TRBJ1-2
clone_size: .

cdr3_aa: CASSGDSEQFF
cdr3_nt: TGTGCCAGCTCCGGAGATAGTGAGCAGTTCTTC
v_call: TRBV18
d_call: .
j_call: TRBJ2-1
clone_size: once

cdr3_aa: CASSGTGPVAFF
cdr3_nt: TGTGCCAGCTCAGGGACAGGGCCAGTGGCTTTCTTT
v_call: TRBV18
d_call: TRBD1
j_call: TRBJ1-1
clone_size: .

cdr3_aa: CSGGASNYGYTF
cdr3_nt: TGCAGCGGTGGAGCGAGTAACTATGGCTACACCTTC
v_call: TRBV29-1
d_call: .
j_call: TRBJ1-2
clone_size: .

cdr3_aa: CASSFISGSGRYEQYF
cdr3_nt: TGTGCCAGCAGTTTCATAAGCGGGAGCGGGCGATACGAGCAGTACTTC
v_call: TRBV28
d_call: TRBD2
j_call: TRBJ2-7
clone_size: .

cdr3_aa: CSASNGGFNQPQHF
cdr3_nt: TGCAGTGCTAGTAACGGGGGTTTCAATCAGCCCCAGCATTTT
v_call: TRBV20-1
d_call: .
j_call: TRBJ1-5
clone_size: .

cdr3_aa: CASSSQGVAEAFF
cdr3_nt: TGTGCCAGCAGCTCCCAGGGGGTCGCTGAAGCTTTCTTT
v_call: TRBV7-9
d_call: TRBD1
j_call: TRBJ1-1
clone_size: few

cdr3_aa: CASSQEGLAGTPSQDTQYF
cdr3_nt: TGCGCCAGCAGCCAAGAGGGACTAGCGGGGACCCCCAGCCAAGATACGCAGTATTTT
v_call: TRBV4-3
d_call: TRBD2
j_call: TRBJ2-3
clone_size: .

cdr3_aa: CASSVSAGSYNEQFF
cdr3_nt: TGTGCCAGCAGCGTATCCGCAGGCTCCTACAATGAGCAGTTCTTC
v_call: TRBV9
d_call: .
j_call: TRBJ2-1
clone_size: once

cdr3_aa: CASSFGAGQGTYEQYF
cdr3_nt: TGTGCCAGCAGTTTCGGCGCCGGACAGGGTACCTACGAGCAGTACTTC
v_call: TRBV27
d_call: TRBD1
j_call: TRBJ2-7
clone_size: .